This is a list of T cell receptor beta chains from one sample in a study of PD-L1 blockade in urothelial cancer. Profiling relied on immunoSEQ multiplex PCR, and the TCRdb table lists in-frame clones only, not all of them. The table has tens of thousands of clones, almost 85% seen once. Specimen: PBMCs, collected around atezolizumab (anti-PD-L1) treatment. Every receptor here comes from a man in his 70s with urothelial cancer. Both conserved end residues are part of each CDR3. A D gene is named only where the DNA matches it firmly. Where a row states a size, it is once, few, many or the class of an expanded clone; other rows omit it.

clone_size: NA
j_call: TRBJ2-1
d_call: TRBD1
v_call: TRBV9
cdr3_nt: TGTGCCAGCAGCGTAGTACCCAGGGGGCCGGCTGAGCAGTTCTTC
cdr3_aa: CASSVVPRGPAEQFF

clone_size: NA
j_call: TRBJ2-3
d_call: TRBD2
v_call: TRBV28
cdr3_nt: TGTGCCAGCAAGTCGGCGGGAGAGTATAGCACAGATACGCAGTATTTT
cdr3_aa: CASKSAGEYSTDTQYF

clone_size: NA
j_call: TRBJ2-7
d_call: NA
v_call: TRBV5-6
cdr3_nt: TGTGCCAGCAGTTATACAGGGTACGAGCAGTACTTC
cdr3_aa: CASSYTGYEQYF

clone_size: NA
j_call: TRBJ2-4
d_call: TRBD2
v_call: TRBV10-3
cdr3_nt: TGTGCCATCAGTGAGGCGGGGACTAGCGGGGACATTCAGTACTTC
cdr3_aa: CAISEAGTSGDIQYF

clone_size: NA
j_call: TRBJ1-4
d_call: TRBD1
v_call: TRBV4-1
cdr3_nt: TGCGCCAGCAGCCAAGATGAATCCCGGGACAGGGTGGTTAATGAAAAACTGTTTTTT
cdr3_aa: CASSQDESRDRVVNEKLFF

clone_size: NA
j_call: TRBJ1-5
d_call: NA
v_call: TRBV7-8
cdr3_nt: TGTGCCAGCAGCTCCCAAGGAGGGGTGAATCATCAGCCCCAGCATTTT
cdr3_aa: CASSSQGGVNHQPQHF

clone_size: NA
j_call: TRBJ1-1
d_call: NA
v_call: TRBV7-2
cdr3_nt: TGTGCCAGCAGCTTAGCACCTCGGGATGAAGCTTTCTTT
cdr3_aa: CASSLAPRDEAFF

clone_size: NA
j_call: TRBJ2-3
d_call: NA
v_call: TRBV7-6
cdr3_nt: TGTGCCAGCAGCGCTGGAGGAGATACGCAGTATTTT
cdr3_aa: CASSAGGDTQYF

clone_size: NA
j_call: TRBJ2-2
d_call: NA
v_call: TRBV2
cdr3_nt: TGTGCCAGCAGTCGTCTCGGGTCACTTCCCGGGGAGCTGTTTTTT
cdr3_aa: CASSRLGSLPGELFF

clone_size: NA
j_call: TRBJ1-2
d_call: NA
v_call: TRBV5-6
cdr3_nt: TGTGCCAGCAGCACGCAGGTGATTAACTATGGCTACACCTTC
cdr3_aa: CASSTQVINYGYTF

clone_size: NA
j_call: TRBJ2-3
d_call: TRBD2
v_call: TRBV5-1
cdr3_nt: TGCGCCAGCAGCTTAGGGCTAGCGGGAGAATCAGATACGCAGTATTTT
cdr3_aa: CASSLGLAGESDTQYF

clone_size: NA
j_call: TRBJ2-1
d_call: NA
v_call: TRBV28
cdr3_nt: TGTGCCAGCCGGGTCTACAATGAGCAGTTCTTC
cdr3_aa: CASRVYNEQFF

clone_size: NA
j_call: TRBJ1-3
d_call: TRBD1
v_call: TRBV28
cdr3_nt: TGTGCCAGCGAGACAGGGGCCGTTGGAAACACCATATATTTT
cdr3_aa: CASETGAVGNTIYF

clone_size: NA
j_call: TRBJ2-1
d_call: TRBD2
v_call: TRBV5-1
cdr3_nt: TGCGCCAGCAGACAGACCGGGACTAGCGGTAATGAGCAGTTCTTC
cdr3_aa: CASRQTGTSGNEQFF

clone_size: NA
j_call: TRBJ2-1
d_call: TRBD1
v_call: TRBV2
cdr3_nt: TGTGCCAGCAGGGCTGACCCGGGACAGGGAAATGAGCAGTTCTTC
cdr3_aa: CASRADPGQGNEQFF

clone_size: once
j_call: TRBJ2-7
d_call: TRBD1
v_call: TRBV11-2
cdr3_nt: TGTGCCAGCAGCTTGGGGGGGACAGGGATGTCCGAGCAGTACTTC
cdr3_aa: CASSLGGTGMSEQYF

clone_size: NA
j_call: TRBJ2-3
d_call: NA
v_call: TRBV14
cdr3_nt: TGTGCCAGCAGCCACCTAGGGGGCACAGATACGCAGTATTTT
cdr3_aa: CASSHLGGTDTQYF

clone_size: NA
j_call: TRBJ2-1
d_call: NA
v_call: TRBV5-1
cdr3_nt: TGCGCCAGCAGCGACCCTGGTAAGGGAGCCCTTAGCAATGAGCAGTTCTTC
cdr3_aa: CASSDPGKGALSNEQFF

clone_size: NA
j_call: TRBJ2-7
d_call: TRBD1
v_call: TRBV6-1
cdr3_nt: TGTGCCAGCACTGGGACAGGGGACGGGTACGAGCAGTACTTC
cdr3_aa: CASTGTGDGYEQYF

clone_size: NA
j_call: TRBJ1-5
d_call: NA
v_call: TRBV30
cdr3_nt: TGTGCCTGGAGTGATCAGGGGCATCAGCCCCAGCATTTT
cdr3_aa: CAWSDQGHQPQHF

clone_size: NA
j_call: TRBJ2-1
d_call: NA
v_call: TRBV20-1
cdr3_nt: TGCAGTGCCCCCAAGCGGGAGCAGTTCTTC
cdr3_aa: CSAPKREQFF

clone_size: NA
j_call: TRBJ2-1
d_call: NA
v_call: TRBV6-5
cdr3_nt: TGTGCCAGCAGCCCTGGTTCCGGTAATGAGCAGTTCTTC
cdr3_aa: CASSPGSGNEQFF

clone_size: NA
j_call: TRBJ1-2
d_call: TRBD1
v_call: TRBV7-9
cdr3_nt: TGTGCCAGCAGCTTAGGGCCGGGACAGGGGCCTAACTATGGCTACACCTTC
cdr3_aa: CASSLGPGQGPNYGYTF

clone_size: few
j_call: TRBJ2-3
d_call: TRBD2
v_call: TRBV5-1
cdr3_nt: TGCGCCAGCAGCTTGGATCTAGCGGAGGGGGATACGCAGTATTTT
cdr3_aa: CASSLDLAEGDTQYF

clone_size: NA
j_call: TRBJ1-1
d_call: NA
v_call: TRBV28
cdr3_nt: TGTGCCAGCCTGCCCCACCATAAGAGGAACACTGAAGCTTTCTTT
cdr3_aa: CASLPHHKRNTEAFF

clone_size: NA
j_call: TRBJ1-2
d_call: NA
v_call: TRBV13
cdr3_nt: TGTGCCAGCAGCTTACGGGTGAACTATGGCTACACCTTC
cdr3_aa: CASSLRVNYGYTF

clone_size: NA
j_call: TRBJ1-2
d_call: NA
v_call: TRBV28
cdr3_nt: TGTGCCAGTTCCGAGGGTTCTTATGGCTACACCTTC
cdr3_aa: CASSEGSYGYTF

clone_size: NA
j_call: TRBJ2-1
d_call: TRBD2
v_call: TRBV11-3
cdr3_nt: TGTGCCAGCAGCTGGGGGGAGCGGGTAGCGGGGAACAATGAGCAGTTCTTC
cdr3_aa: CASSWGERVAGNNEQFF

clone_size: NA
j_call: TRBJ2-5
d_call: TRBD1
v_call: TRBV11-2
cdr3_nt: TGTGCCAGCAGCTCACAGGGGAGCTCCAGGGAGACCCAGTACTTC
cdr3_aa: CASSSQGSSRETQYF

clone_size: NA
j_call: TRBJ2-1
d_call: NA
v_call: TRBV19
cdr3_nt: TGTGCCAGTAGTATTGCCCTCCCGAGTGAGCAGTTCTTC
cdr3_aa: CASSIALPSEQFF

clone_size: few
j_call: TRBJ2-7
d_call: NA
v_call: TRBV2
cdr3_nt: TGTGCCAGCAGCTTGGACACGGGCGGCTACGAGCAGTACTTC
cdr3_aa: CASSLDTGGYEQYF

clone_size: once
j_call: TRBJ2-3
d_call: NA
v_call: TRBV28
cdr3_nt: TGTGCCAGCAGTCAGGGGAATACGCAGTATTTT
cdr3_aa: CASSQGNTQYF

clone_size: NA
j_call: TRBJ2-1
d_call: NA
v_call: TRBV5-1
cdr3_nt: TGCGCCAGCAGCTTGGTGTGGCGGGGTAACAATGAGCAGTTCTTC
cdr3_aa: CASSLVWRGNNEQFF

clone_size: NA
j_call: TRBJ2-1
d_call: NA
v_call: TRBV5-1
cdr3_nt: TGCGCCAGCAGCTCAAGGGACATCGGATACAATGAGCAGTTCTTC
cdr3_aa: CASSSRDIGYNEQFF

clone_size: NA
j_call: TRBJ2-5
d_call: TRBD2
v_call: TRBV5-4
cdr3_nt: TGTGCCAGCAGCTTGGGGTTAGCGGGACAAGAGACCCAGTACTTC
cdr3_aa: CASSLGLAGQETQYF

clone_size: NA
j_call: TRBJ2-1
d_call: TRBD2
v_call: TRBV27
cdr3_nt: TGTGCCAGCAGTTTCCGGGAGGCGGGAGAGCAGTTCTTC
cdr3_aa: CASSFREAGEQFF

clone_size: NA
j_call: TRBJ1-5
d_call: TRBD1
v_call: TRBV7-9
cdr3_nt: TGTGCCAGCAGCCCGACAGGGGATAGCAATCAGCCCCAGCATTTT
cdr3_aa: CASSPTGDSNQPQHF

clone_size: NA
j_call: TRBJ2-1
d_call: TRBD1
v_call: TRBV6-5
cdr3_nt: TGTGCCAGCAGTCAAGGGGGCAGGTCCTACAATGAGCAGTTCTTC
cdr3_aa: CASSQGGRSYNEQFF

clone_size: NA
j_call: TRBJ2-4
d_call: NA
v_call: TRBV7-8
cdr3_nt: TGTGCCAGCAGCTTAAGCGCCGGCGGGGCAGTTCAGTACTTC
cdr3_aa: CASSLSAGGAVQYF

clone_size: NA
j_call: TRBJ1-4
d_call: NA
v_call: TRBV27
cdr3_nt: TGTGCCAGCAGTCCGATACCCCGCGGAGTCGGGGAAAAACTGTTTTTT
cdr3_aa: CASSPIPRGVGEKLFF

clone_size: NA
j_call: TRBJ2-5
d_call: TRBD2
v_call: TRBV5-4
cdr3_nt: TGTGCCAGCAGGCCGGGACTAGCGGGAGGGAGTGAAGAGACCCAGTACTTC
cdr3_aa: CASRPGLAGGSEETQYF

clone_size: NA
j_call: TRBJ2-5
d_call: TRBD2
v_call: TRBV28
cdr3_nt: TGTGCCAGCAGTCTCGAGCGGGAGGGCCAAGAGACCCAGTACTTC
cdr3_aa: CASSLEREGQETQYF

clone_size: NA
j_call: TRBJ1-1
d_call: TRBD1
v_call: TRBV7-8
cdr3_nt: TGTGCCAGCAGCTCAACAGGGGAAACTGAAGCTTTCTTT
cdr3_aa: CASSSTGETEAFF

clone_size: NA
j_call: TRBJ2-2
d_call: NA
v_call: TRBV5-1
cdr3_nt: TGCGCCAGCAGCTCCCGAGTCGGTTCGAACACCGGGGAGCTGTTTTTT
cdr3_aa: CASSSRVGSNTGELFF

clone_size: NA
j_call: TRBJ2-7
d_call: TRBD1
v_call: TRBV5-1
cdr3_nt: TGCGCCAGCAGCTTGGAACAGGGGGCAGGGTACGAGCAGTACTTC
cdr3_aa: CASSLEQGAGYEQYF